The present entry profiles one TCR beta chain with its context. Its antigen is still unknown. The repertoire was sequenced with immunoSEQ multiplex PCR; TCRdb's copy has only in-frame clones and lacks some. The sample yields around 600,000 clones, around 97% seen once. The sample comes from a study of shared clonotypes between healthy human individuals. Looking at the study overall: A few men and a couple of women, aged 18 to 49, were donors.

Overall study results and limits: Roughly 4.6% of naive CD4 clonotypes were common to a handful of donors. The sole specimen, blood, was sampled, and tissue repertoires likely differ.

The CDR3 has 14 amino acids. Trimming removed 7 bases at V and 6 bases at J, with 16 bases between. Germline V gene lookup returns CDR1 MDHEN and CDR2 SYDVKM. This receptor was taken from a woman in her thirties in good health. The J gene is TRBJ1-5, the V gene TRBV28, with D perhaps TRBD1 (6 bases). The sample comprised naive CD4+ T cells sorted from blood. Subset defined: CD45RA+ positively selected. In nucleotides, the CDR3 is TGTGCCAGCACCTTAGGGGGGTGGAGTCAGCCCCAGCATTTT. Its translation is CASTLGGWSQPQHF.